Listed below are T cell receptor beta chains from one sample, sequenced in a study of control samples from healthy donors and cancer patients. Repertoires were generated with immunoSEQ multiplex PCR, while TCRdb's copy carries only in-frame clones and drops some. The repertoire holds about 14,000 clones, about 80% seen once, with more than 15% in the top ten. Specimen: formalin-fixed, paraffin-embedded tissue. These receptors all come from a female donor with lung cancer. CDR3s include the opening cysteine and the closing phenylalanine or tryptophan. The D gene is left open where the match is weak. Only some rows state a clone size, as once, few, many or a class for expanded clones.

j_call	v_call	clone_size	d_call	cdr3_aa	cdr3_nt
TRBJ2-7	TRBV3-1/TRBV3-2	once	TRBD2	CASSQEGLAASSYEQYF	TGTGCCAGCAGCCAGGAGGGACTAGCGGCATCTTCCTACGAGCAGTACTTC
TRBJ1-2	TRBV20-1	NA	NA	CSARTVYGYTF	TGCAGTGCTAGGACAGTATATGGCTACACCTTC
TRBJ2-3	TRBV4-3	once	NA	CASSQDSMTDTQYF	TGCGCCAGCAGCCAAGATTCCATGACAGATACGCAGTATTTT
TRBJ2-1	TRBV7-2	NA	NA	CASSSSLSYNEQFF	TGTGCCAGCAGCTCCTCCCTATCCTACAATGAGCAGTTCTTC
TRBJ2-2	TRBV30	NA	TRBD2	CARSSGTSGLSAGELFF	TGTGCCCGGAGTTCCGGGACTAGCGGGTTGTCGGCCGGGGAGCTGTTTTTT
TRBJ2-7	TRBV10-3	NA	NA	CAISGNYEQYF	TGTGCCATCAGTGGAAACTACGAGCAGTACTTC
TRBJ1-6	TRBV5-1	few	NA	CASSDRGTFNSPLHF	TGCGCCAGCAGCGACCGGGGGACATTTAATTCACCCCTCCACTTT
TRBJ2-7	TRBV5-1	NA	NA	CASREGSSYEQYF	TGCGCCAGCAGAGAGGGGAGCTCCTACGAGCAGTACTTC
TRBJ2-2	TRBV10-3	NA	NA	CAITSTGELFF	TGTGCCATCACCTCCACCGGGGAGCTGTTTTTT
TRBJ2-7	TRBV4-2	NA	NA	CASSQGAGKYEQYF	TGTGCCAGCAGCCAAGGGGCAGGGAAGTACGAGCAGTACTTC
TRBJ2-3	TRBV7-3	NA	TRBD2	CASSSGSRLAGFADTQYF	TGTGCCAGCAGCTCAGGGTCACGACTAGCGGGATTCGCAGATACGCAGTATTTT
TRBJ2-7	TRBV19	NA	NA	CASSTPGTDDEQYF	TGTGCCAGTAGTACCCCCGGGACCGATGACGAGCAGTACTTC
TRBJ1-2	TRBV6-5	NA	TRBD1	CASKLTGAYGYTF	TGTGCCAGCAAACTGACAGGGGCATATGGCTACACCTTC
TRBJ2-2	TRBV6-5	NA	NA	CASSWGVEAGTGELFF	TGTGCCAGCAGTTGGGGGGTGGAGGCTGGGACCGGGGAGCTGTTTTTT
TRBJ2-4	TRBV6-2/TRBV6-3	NA	NA	CASSYYSEHKNIQYF	TGTGCCAGCAGTTACTACTCAGAGCACAAAAACATTCAGTACTTC
TRBJ1-4	TRBV7-2	NA	NA	CASSLPPGWELFF	TGTGCCAGCAGCTTACCCCCCGGGTGGGAACTGTTTTTT
TRBJ2-1	TRBV4-3	few	TRBD2	CASSQRASGVRDEQFF	TGCGCCAGCAGCCAAAGGGCTAGCGGAGTGAGGGATGAGCAGTTCTTC
TRBJ2-5	TRBV2	once	TRBD2	CASSRSGRDSTTQYF	TGTGCCAGCAGTAGAAGCGGGAGGGACTCTACGACCCAGTACTTC
TRBJ2-3	TRBV27	NA	NA	CASTRGGLPDTQYF	TGTGCCAGCACACGGGGCGGGCTCCCAGATACGCAGTATTTT
TRBJ2-5	TRBV30	NA	NA	CAWREKTGWGTQYF	TGTGCCTGGAGGGAAAAAACAGGGTGGGGGACCCAGTACTTC
TRBJ2-1	TRBV18	NA	NA	CASSTQGGEQFF	TGTGCCAGCTCAACACAGGGTGGTGAGCAGTTCTTC
TRBJ2-2	TRBV19	medium-sized	NA	CASSIRGGELFF	TGTGCCAGTAGTATTAGGGGAGGGGAGCTGTTTTTT
TRBJ2-7	TRBV6-5	NA	NA	CASRPDGTYEQYF	TGTGCCAGCAGACCGGACGGGACCTACGAGCAGTACTTC
TRBJ2-2	TRBV5-6	NA	TRBD1	CASSLAQQGAFGELFF	TGTGCCAGCAGCTTGGCTCAACAGGGGGCGTTCGGGGAGCTGTTTTTT
TRBJ2-2	TRBV12-3/TRBV12-4	once	NA	CASSLGYTGELFF	TGTGCCAGCAGTTTAGGCTACACCGGGGAGCTGTTTTTT
TRBJ2-1	TRBV7-2	once	TRBD1	CASSYDRGIHNEQFF	TGTGCCAGCAGCTACGACAGGGGGATACACAATGAGCAGTTCTTC
TRBJ2-7	TRBV7-9	once	TRBD2	CASSLAAGNEQYF	TGTGCCAGCAGCTTAGCAGCGGGGAACGAGCAGTACTTC
TRBJ2-7	TRBV27	NA	TRBD1	CASSFGYRGHEQYF	TGTGCCAGCAGTTTTGGTTACAGGGGGCACGAGCAGTACTTC
TRBJ2-5	TRBV18	NA	NA	CASSPLVGEKTQYF	TGTGCCAGCTCACCACTTGTGGGGGAGAAGACCCAGTACTTC
TRBJ1-1	TRBV6-5	NA	NA	CASSSNTEAFF	TGTGCCAGCAGTTCCAACACTGAAGCTTTCTTT
TRBJ1-5	TRBV5-1	NA	NA	CASSLTAGGNQPQHF	TGCGCCAGCAGCTTAACGGCCGGGGGCAATCAGCCCCAGCATTTT
TRBJ1-5	TRBV6-5	NA	NA	CASSRTGRNQPQHF	TGTGCCAGCAGCCGAACAGGGAGGAATCAGCCCCAGCATTTT
TRBJ2-2	TRBV10-3	NA	NA	CAIGGNTGELFF	TGTGCCATCGGGGGGAACACCGGGGAGCTGTTTTTT
TRBJ2-1	TRBV19	NA	TRBD2	CASSISGLAGRNEQFF	TGTGCCAGTAGTATATCTGGACTAGCGGGTCGCAATGAGCAGTTCTTC
TRBJ2-2	TRBV11-2	NA	NA	CASSLRRAVGELFF	TGTGCCAGCAGCTTGCGGAGGGCTGTCGGGGAGCTGTTTTTT
TRBJ2-3	TRBV7-2	NA	NA	CASSLLATADTQYF	TGTGCCAGCAGCTTACTAGCGACGGCAGATACGCAGTATTTT
TRBJ2-3	TRBV10-2	NA	NA	CASSEGGSTDTQYF	TGCGCCAGCAGTGAGGGCGGTTCCACAGATACGCAGTATTTT
TRBJ2-1	TRBV4-2	NA	NA	CASSQSSDTWEQFF	TGTGCCAGCAGCCAAAGTAGTGACACATGGGAGCAGTTCTTC
TRBJ2-1	TRBV27	NA	NA	CASRPDFEEQFF	TGTGCCAGCAGACCAGACTTTGAAGAGCAGTTCTTC
TRBJ1-2	TRBV4-3	NA	NA	CASSQLVRGGADGYTF	TGCGCCAGCAGCCAATTAGTTAGGGGGGGCGCGGATGGCTACACCTTC
TRBJ1-2	TRBV7-9	NA	TRBD1	CASSPTGIYGYTF	TGTGCCAGCAGCCCGACAGGGATCTATGGCTACACCTTC
TRBJ2-5	TRBV5-4	NA	NA	CASSTGGRETQYF	TGTGCCAGCAGCACGGGTGGGCGGGAGACCCAGTACTTC
TRBJ2-7	TRBV7-9	few	TRBD1	CASSSDRASREQYF	TGTGCCAGCAGCTCTGACAGGGCGTCTCGCGAGCAGTACTTC
TRBJ2-6	TRBV21-1	NA	NA	CASSKVTGPKSGANVLTF	TGTGCCAGCAGCAAAGTTACAGGCCCCAAGTCTGGGGCCAACGTCCTGACTTTC
TRBJ1-1	TRBV10-2	NA	NA	CASSDGGNTEAFF	TGCGCCAGCAGTGACGGGGGGAACACTGAAGCTTTCTTT
TRBJ1-2	TRBV18	few	TRBD1	CASSSGQEYGYTF	TGTGCCAGCTCGTCCGGACAGGAGTATGGCTACACCTTC
TRBJ2-1	TRBV7-8	NA	NA	CASSPDTGLKGEQFF	TGTGCCAGCAGCCCGGATACGGGGCTAAAAGGTGAGCAGTTCTTC
TRBJ2-7	TRBV5-6	NA	TRBD2	CASSSASGYEQYF	TGTGCCAGCAGCTCTGCTAGCGGGTATGAGCAGTACTTC
TRBJ2-1	TRBV7-9	NA	NA	CASSLDFNEQFF	TGTGCCAGCAGCTTAGATTTCAATGAGCAGTTCTTC
TRBJ2-7	TRBV5-4	NA	TRBD1	CASSWTGNEQYF	TGTGCCAGCAGCTGGACAGGGAACGAGCAGTACTTC
TRBJ2-7	TRBV18	NA	NA	CASSPEQGYEQYF	TGTGCCAGCTCACCAGAACAGGGCTACGAGCAGTACTTC
TRBJ1-6	TRBV19	NA	NA	CASSIGTESSPLHF	TGTGCCAGTAGTATAGGGACAGAGAGTTCACCCCTCCACTTT
TRBJ2-7	TRBV18	NA	NA	CASSLAGNYEQYF	TGTGCCAGCTCACTCGCAGGGAACTACGAGCAGTACTTC
TRBJ1-2	TRBV4-1	NA	NA	CASSQLGRGNYGYTF	TGCGCCAGCAGCCAATTAGGCAGGGGAAACTATGGCTACACCTTC
TRBJ2-5	TRBV19	once	NA	CASSMLSSDQETQYF	TGTGCCAGTAGTATGCTGTCGAGCGACCAAGAGACCCAGTACTTC
TRBJ1-5	TRBV19	NA	TRBD1	CASTETGFDIKPQHF	TGTGCCAGTACCGAGACAGGGTTTGATATTAAGCCCCAGCATTTT
TRBJ2-1	TRBV6-2/TRBV6-3	NA	NA	CASSYRGIYAYNEQFF	TGTGCCAGCAGTTACCGCGGCATTTACGCCTACAATGAGCAGTTCTTC
TRBJ1-2	TRBV2	NA	NA	CASSGDRYGYTF	TGTGCCAGCAGTGGGGACCGATATGGCTACACCTTC
TRBJ2-2	TRBV25-1	NA	NA	CASSEKVNTGELFF	TGTGCCAGCAGTGAAAAGGTGAACACCGGGGAGCTGTTTTTT